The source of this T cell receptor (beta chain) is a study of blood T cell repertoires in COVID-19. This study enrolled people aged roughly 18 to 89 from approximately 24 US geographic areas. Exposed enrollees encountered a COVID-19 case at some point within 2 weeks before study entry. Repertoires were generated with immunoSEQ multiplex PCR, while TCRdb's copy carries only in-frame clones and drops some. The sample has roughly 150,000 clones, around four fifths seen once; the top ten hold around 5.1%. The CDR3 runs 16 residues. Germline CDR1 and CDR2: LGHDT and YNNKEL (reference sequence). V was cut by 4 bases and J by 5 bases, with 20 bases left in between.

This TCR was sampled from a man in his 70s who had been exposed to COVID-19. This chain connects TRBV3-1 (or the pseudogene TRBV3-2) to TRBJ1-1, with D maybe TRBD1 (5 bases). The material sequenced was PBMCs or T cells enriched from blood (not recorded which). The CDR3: CASSPNPWEGFTEAFF. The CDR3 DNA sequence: TGTGCCAGCAGCCCAAACCCTTGGGAGGGGTTTACTGAAGCTTTCTTT.